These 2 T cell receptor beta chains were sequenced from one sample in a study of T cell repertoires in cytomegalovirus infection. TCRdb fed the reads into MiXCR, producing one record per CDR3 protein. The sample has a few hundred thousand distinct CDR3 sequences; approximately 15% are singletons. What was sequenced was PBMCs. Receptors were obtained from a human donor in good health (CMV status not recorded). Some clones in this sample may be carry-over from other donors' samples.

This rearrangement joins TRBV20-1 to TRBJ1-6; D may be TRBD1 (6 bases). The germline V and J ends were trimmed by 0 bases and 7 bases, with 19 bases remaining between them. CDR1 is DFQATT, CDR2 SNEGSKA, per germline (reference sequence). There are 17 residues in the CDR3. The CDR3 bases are TGCAGTGCTAGAGAAGTAGGGGGGGTCCCTCCCAATTCACCCCTCCACTTT. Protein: CSAREVGGVPPNSPLHF.

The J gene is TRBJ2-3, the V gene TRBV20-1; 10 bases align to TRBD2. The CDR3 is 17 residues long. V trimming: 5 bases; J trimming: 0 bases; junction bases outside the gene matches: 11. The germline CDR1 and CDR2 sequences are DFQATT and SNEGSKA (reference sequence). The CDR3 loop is CSADRKSSGGSTDTQYF. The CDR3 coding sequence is TGCAGTGCTGACCGGAAGTCTAGCGGGGGAAGCACAGATACGCAGTATTTT.